This T cell receptor beta chain was found in a study of T cells in Graves' hyperthyroidism and ophthalmopathy. This clonotype was counted between two and nine times. Per the germline V gene, CDR1 is SGHNT and CDR2 is YYREEE (reference sequence). Between the trimmed V and J ends, which lost 4 bases and 0 bases, there was a span of 19 bases. The CDR3 extends over 17 amino acids. RNA transcripts served as the template for amplifying TCR beta CDR3 regions. Initially, a first-round RT-PCR of the TCR CDR3 employed the HTBI primer set. TCRdb fed the multiplex PCR reads into MiXCR, producing one record per CDR3 protein. The table lists 700,000 to 950,000 distinct CDR3 sequences, around a third of them singletons.

The TCR comes from a woman between 40 and 55 years old with Graves' hyperthyroidism. Material for sequencing was blood. The gene calls are TRBV5-4 and TRBJ2-5; the D gene could be TRBD1 or TRBD2 (6 bases each). For the CDR3, the DNA is TGTGCCAGCAGCCCTTCGGGGGCCCCACCGTACCAAGAGACCCAGTACTTC. Its translation: CASSPSGAPPYQETQYF.